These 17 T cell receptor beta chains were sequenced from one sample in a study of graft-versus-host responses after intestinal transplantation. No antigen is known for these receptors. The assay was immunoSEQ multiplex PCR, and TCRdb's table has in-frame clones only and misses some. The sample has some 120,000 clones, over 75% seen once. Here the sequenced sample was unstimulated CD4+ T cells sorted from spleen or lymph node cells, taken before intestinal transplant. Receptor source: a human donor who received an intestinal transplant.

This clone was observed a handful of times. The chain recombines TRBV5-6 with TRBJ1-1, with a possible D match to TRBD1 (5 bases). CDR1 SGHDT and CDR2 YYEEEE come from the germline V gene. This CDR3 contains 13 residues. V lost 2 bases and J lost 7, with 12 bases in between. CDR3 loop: CASSFWGESEAFF. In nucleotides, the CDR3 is TGTGCCAGCAGCTTTTGGGGGGAGAGTGAAGCTTTCTTT.

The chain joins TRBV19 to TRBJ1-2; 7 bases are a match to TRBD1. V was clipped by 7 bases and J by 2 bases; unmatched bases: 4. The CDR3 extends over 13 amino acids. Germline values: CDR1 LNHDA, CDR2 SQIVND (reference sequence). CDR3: CASKGGANYGYTF. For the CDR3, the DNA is TGTGCCAGTAAAGGGGGCGCAAACTATGGCTACACCTTC.

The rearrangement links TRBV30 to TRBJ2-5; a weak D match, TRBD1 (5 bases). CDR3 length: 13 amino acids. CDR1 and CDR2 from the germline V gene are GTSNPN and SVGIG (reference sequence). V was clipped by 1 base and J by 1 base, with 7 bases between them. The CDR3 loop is CAWSADSQETQYF. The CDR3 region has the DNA TGTGCCTGGAGTGCCGACAGCCAAGAGACCCAGTACTTC.

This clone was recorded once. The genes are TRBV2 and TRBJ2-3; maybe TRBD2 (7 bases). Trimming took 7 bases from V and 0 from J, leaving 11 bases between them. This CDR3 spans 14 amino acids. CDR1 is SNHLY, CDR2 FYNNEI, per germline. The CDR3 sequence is CASKGGQSTDTQYF. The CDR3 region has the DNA TGTGCCAGCAAGGGGGGGCAGAGCACAGATACGCAGTATTTT.

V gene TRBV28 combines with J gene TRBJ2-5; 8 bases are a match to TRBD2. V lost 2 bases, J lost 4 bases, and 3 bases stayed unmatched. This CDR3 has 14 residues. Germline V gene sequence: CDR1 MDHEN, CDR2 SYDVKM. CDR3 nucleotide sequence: TGTGCCAGCAGTTTAAGCGGGGGTGGAGAGACCCAGTACTTC. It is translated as CASSLSGGGETQYF.

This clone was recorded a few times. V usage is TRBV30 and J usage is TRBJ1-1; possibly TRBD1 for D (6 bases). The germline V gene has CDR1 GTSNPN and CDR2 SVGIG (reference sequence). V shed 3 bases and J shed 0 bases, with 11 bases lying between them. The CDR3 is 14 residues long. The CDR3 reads CAWSGQRLNTEAFF. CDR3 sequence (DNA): TGTGCCTGGAGCGGACAGAGGCTGAACACTGAAGCTTTCTTT.

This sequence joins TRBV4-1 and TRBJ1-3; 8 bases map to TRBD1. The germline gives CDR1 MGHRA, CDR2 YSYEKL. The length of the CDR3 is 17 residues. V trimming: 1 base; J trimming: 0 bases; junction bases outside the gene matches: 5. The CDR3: CASSQARTGFSGNTIYF. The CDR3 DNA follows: TGCGCCAGCAGCCAAGCTAGGACAGGGTTCTCTGGAAACACCATATATTTT.

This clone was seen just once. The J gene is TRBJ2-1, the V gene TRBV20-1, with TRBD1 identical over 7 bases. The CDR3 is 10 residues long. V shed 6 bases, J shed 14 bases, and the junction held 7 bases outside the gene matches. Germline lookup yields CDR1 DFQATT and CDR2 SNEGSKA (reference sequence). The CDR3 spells CSAKTGFEFF. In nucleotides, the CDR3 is TGCAGTGCCAAGACAGGGTTTGAGTTCTTC.

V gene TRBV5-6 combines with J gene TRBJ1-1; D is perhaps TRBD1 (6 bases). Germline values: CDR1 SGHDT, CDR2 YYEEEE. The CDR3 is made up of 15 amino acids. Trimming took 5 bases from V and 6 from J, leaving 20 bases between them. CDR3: CASRFRGLGNAEAFF. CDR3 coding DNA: TGTGCCAGCAGGTTCAGGGGATTAGGTAACGCTGAAGCTTTCTTT.

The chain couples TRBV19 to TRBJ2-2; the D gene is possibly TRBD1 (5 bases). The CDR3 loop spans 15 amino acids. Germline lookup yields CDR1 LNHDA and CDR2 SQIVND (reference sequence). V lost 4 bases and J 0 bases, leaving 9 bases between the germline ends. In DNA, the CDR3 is TGTGCCAGTAGTACACAGGTTGCGAACACCGGGGAGCTGTTTTTT. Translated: CASSTQVANTGELFF.

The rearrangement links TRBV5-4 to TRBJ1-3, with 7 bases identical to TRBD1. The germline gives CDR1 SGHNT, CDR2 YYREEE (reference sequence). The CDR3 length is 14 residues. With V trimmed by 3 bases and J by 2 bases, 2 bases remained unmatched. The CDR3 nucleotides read TGTGCCAGCAGCTATCAGGGGGCTGGAAACACCATATATTTT. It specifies CASSYQGAGNTIYF.

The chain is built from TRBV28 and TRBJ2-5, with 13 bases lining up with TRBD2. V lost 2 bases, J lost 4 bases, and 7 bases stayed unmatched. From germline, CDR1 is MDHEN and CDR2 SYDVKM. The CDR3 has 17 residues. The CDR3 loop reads CASSLGRTSGSGETQYF. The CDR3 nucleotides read TGTGCCAGCAGTTTAGGTAGGACTAGCGGGAGTGGAGAGACCCAGTACTTC.

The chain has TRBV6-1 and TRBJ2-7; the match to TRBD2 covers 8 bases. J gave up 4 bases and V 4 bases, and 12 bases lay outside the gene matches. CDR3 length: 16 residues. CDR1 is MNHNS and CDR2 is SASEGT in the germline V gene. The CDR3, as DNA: TGTGCCAGCAGTGCCTATCTAGCGGGCGTTTCTTACGAGCAGTACTTC. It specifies CASSAYLAGVSYEQYF.

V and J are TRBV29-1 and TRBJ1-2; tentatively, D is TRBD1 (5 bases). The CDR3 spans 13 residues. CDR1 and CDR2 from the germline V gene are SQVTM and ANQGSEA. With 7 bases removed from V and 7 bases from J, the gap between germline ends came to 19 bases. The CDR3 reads CSAAPATATGYTF. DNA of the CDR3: TGCAGCGCCGCCCCCGCGACAGCAACTGGCTACACCTTC.

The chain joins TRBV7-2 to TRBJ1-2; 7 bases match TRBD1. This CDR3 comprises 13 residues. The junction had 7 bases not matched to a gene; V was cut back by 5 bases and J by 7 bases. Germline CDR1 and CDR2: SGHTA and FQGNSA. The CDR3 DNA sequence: TGTGCCAGCAGCGAGACAGGGCAGTTTGGCTACACCTTC. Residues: CASSETGQFGYTF.

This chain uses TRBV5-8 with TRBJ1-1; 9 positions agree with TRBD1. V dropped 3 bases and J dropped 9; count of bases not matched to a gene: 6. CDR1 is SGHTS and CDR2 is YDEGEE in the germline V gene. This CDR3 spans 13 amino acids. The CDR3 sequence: CASSWDRDLQAFF. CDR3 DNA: TGTGCCAGCAGCTGGGACAGGGATCTCCAAGCTTTCTTT.

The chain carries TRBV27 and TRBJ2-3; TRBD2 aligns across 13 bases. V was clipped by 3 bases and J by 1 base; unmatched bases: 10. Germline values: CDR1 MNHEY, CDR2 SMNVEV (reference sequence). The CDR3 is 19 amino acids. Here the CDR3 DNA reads TGTGCCAGCAGTTTCCGGAGGACTAGCGGGAGTGGGGGCACAGATACGCAGTATTTT. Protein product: CASSFRRTSGSGGTDTQYF.